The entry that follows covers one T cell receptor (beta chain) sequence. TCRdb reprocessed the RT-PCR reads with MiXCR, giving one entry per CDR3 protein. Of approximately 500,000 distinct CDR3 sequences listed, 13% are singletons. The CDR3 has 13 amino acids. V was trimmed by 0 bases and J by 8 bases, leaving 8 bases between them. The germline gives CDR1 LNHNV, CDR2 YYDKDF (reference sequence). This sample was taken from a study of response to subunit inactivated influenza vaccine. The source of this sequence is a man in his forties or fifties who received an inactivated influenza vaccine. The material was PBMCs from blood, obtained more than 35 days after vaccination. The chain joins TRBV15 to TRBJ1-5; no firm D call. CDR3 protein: CATSRDSSEPQHF. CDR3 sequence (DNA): TGTGCCACCAGCAGAGATTCCTCGGAGCCCCAGCATTTT.